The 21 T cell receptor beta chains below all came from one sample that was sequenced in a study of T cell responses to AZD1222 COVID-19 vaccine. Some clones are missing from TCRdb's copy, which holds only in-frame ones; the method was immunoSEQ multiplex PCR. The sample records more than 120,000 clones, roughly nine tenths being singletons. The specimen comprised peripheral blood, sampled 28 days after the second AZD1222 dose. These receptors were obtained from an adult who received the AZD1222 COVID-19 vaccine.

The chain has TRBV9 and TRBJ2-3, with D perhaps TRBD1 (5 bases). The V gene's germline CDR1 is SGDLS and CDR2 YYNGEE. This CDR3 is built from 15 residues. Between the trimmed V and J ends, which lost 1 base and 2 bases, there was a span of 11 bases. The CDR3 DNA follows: TGTGCCAGCAGCGTACAGGGAAGGCCCACAGATACGCAGTATTTT. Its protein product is CASSVQGRPTDTQYF.

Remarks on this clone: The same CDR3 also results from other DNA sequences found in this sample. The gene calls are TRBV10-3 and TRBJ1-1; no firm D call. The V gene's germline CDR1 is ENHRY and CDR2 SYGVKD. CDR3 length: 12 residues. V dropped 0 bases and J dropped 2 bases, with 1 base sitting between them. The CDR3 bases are TGTGCCATCAGTGAGTCAAACACTGAAGCTTTCTTT. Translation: CAISESNTEAFF.

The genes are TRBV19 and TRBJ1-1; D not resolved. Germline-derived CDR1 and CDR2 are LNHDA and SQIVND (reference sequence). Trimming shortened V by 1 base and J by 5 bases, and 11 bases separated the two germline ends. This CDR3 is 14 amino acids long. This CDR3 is CASSIVGMGTEAFF. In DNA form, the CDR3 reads TGTGCCAGTAGTATAGTGGGGATGGGGACTGAAGCTTTCTTT.

The CDR3 here is CASPPSGLAGGPSYNEQFF. As DNA, the CDR3 is TGTGCCAGCCCTCCCAGTGGACTAGCGGGAGGGCCCTCCTACAATGAGCAGTTCTTC. The J gene is TRBJ2-1, the V gene TRBV28; 15 bases are shared with TRBD2. V lost 8 bases, J lost 0 bases, and 11 bases stayed unmatched. Germline V gene data show CDR1 as MDHEN and CDR2 as SYDVKM. CDR3 length equals 19 residues.

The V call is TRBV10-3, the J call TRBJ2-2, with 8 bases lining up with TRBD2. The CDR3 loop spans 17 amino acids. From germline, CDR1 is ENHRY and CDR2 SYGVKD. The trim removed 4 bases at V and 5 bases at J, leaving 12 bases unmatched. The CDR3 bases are TGTGCCATCAGTGGAGGAAAAGCGGGAGTCGGAACCGGGGAGCTGTTTTTT. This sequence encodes CAISGGKAGVGTGELFF.

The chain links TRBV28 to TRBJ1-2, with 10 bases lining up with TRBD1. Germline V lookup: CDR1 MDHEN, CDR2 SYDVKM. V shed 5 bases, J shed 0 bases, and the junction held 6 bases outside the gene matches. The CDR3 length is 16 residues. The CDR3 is CASSTRDRGPNYGYTF. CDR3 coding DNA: TGTGCCAGCAGTACCCGGGACAGGGGACCTAACTATGGCTACACCTTC.

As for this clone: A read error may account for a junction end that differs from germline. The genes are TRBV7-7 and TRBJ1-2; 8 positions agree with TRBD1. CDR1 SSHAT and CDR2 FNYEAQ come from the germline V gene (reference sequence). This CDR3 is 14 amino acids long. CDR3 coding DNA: TGTGCTAGCAGCTTACGGGACAGGCCATATGGCTACACCTTC. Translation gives CASSLRDRPYGYTF.

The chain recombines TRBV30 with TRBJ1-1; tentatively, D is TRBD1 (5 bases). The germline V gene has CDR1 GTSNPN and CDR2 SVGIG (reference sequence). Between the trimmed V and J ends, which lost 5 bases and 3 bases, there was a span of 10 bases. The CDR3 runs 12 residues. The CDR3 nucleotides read TGTGCCTGGCAACAGGTACACACTGAAGCTTTCTTT. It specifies CAWQQVHTEAFF.

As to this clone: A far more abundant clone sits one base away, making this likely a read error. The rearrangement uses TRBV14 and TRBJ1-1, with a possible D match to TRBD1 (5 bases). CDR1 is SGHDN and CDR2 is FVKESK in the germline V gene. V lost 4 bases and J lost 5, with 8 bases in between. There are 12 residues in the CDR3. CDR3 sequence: CASSPGWTEAFF. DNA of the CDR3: TGTGCCAGCAGCCCAGGGTGGACTGAAGCTTTCTTT.

The CDR3 reads CASSLLLTGSDEKLFF. CDR3 nucleotides: TGTGCCAGCAGCTTACTATTGACAGGGTCCGATGAAAAACTGTTTTTT. This chain connects TRBV7-9 to TRBJ1-4, with TRBD1 matching over 7 bases. J lost 6 bases, V lost 2 bases, and 9 bases had no gene match. Germline CDR1 and CDR2: SEHNR and FQNEAQ (reference sequence). The length of the CDR3 is 16 residues.

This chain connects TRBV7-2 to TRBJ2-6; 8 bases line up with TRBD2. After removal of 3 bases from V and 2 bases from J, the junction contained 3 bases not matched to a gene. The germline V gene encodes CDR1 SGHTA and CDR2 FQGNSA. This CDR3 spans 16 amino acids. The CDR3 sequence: CASSFVAGTGANVLTF. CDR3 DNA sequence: TGTGCCAGCAGCTTTGTAGCGGGAACTGGGGCCAACGTCCTGACTTTC.

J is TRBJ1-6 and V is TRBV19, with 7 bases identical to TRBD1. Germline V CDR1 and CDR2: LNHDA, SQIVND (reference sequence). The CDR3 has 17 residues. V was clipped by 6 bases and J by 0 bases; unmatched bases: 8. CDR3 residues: CASSARQGTSYNSPLHF. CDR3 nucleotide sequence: TGTGCCAGTAGCGCGCGACAGGGTACCTCCTATAATTCACCCCTCCACTTT.

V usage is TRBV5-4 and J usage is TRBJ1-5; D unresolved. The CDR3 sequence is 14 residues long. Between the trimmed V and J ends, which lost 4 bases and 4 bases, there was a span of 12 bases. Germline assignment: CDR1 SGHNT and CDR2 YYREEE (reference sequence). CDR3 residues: CASSRGPFNQPQHF. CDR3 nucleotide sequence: TGTGCCAGCAGCCGAGGACCCTTTAATCAGCCCCAGCATTTT.

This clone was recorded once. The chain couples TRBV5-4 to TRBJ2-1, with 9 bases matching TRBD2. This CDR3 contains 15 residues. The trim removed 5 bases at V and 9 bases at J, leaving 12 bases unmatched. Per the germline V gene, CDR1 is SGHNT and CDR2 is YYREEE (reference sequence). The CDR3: CASSSPGLALSEQFF. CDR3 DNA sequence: TGTGCCAGCAGTTCCCCGGGACTAGCTTTAAGTGAGCAGTTCTTC. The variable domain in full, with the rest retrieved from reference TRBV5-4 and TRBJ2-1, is ETGVTQSPTHLIKTRGQQVTLRCSSQSGHNTVSWYQQALGQGPQFIFQYYREEENGRGNFPPRFSGLQFPNYSSELNVNALELDDSALYLCASSSPGLALSEQFFGPGTRLTVL.

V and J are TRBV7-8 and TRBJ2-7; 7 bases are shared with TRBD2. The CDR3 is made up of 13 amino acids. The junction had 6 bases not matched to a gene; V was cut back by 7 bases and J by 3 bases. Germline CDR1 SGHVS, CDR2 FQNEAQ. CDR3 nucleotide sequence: TGTGCCAGCAACCTAGCGGAAGGCTACGAGCAGTACTTC. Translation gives CASNLAEGYEQYF.

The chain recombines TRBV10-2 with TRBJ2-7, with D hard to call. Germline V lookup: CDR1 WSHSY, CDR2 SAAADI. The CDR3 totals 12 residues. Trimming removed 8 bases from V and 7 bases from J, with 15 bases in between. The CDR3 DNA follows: TGCGCCAGCGGCCTCCTTTCGTATGAGCAGTACTTC. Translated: CASGLLSYEQYF.

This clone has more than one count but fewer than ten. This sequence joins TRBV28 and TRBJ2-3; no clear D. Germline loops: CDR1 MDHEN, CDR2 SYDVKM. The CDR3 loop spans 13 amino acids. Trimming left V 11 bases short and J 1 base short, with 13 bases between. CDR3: CAGYSSGTDTQYF. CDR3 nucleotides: TGTGCCGGGTACAGCTCGGGCACAGATACGCAGTATTTT.

The CDR3 nucleotides read TGTGCCAGCAGTGAAGGACTAGTAGGTTTGAATGAGCAGTTCTTC. This translates into CASSEGLVGLNEQFF. The chain uses TRBV2 and TRBJ2-1; a possible D gene is TRBD2 (6 bases). V lost 1 base and J lost 7, with 14 bases in between. Germline V gene lookup returns CDR1 SNHLY and CDR2 FYNNEI. The CDR3 sequence is 15 residues long.

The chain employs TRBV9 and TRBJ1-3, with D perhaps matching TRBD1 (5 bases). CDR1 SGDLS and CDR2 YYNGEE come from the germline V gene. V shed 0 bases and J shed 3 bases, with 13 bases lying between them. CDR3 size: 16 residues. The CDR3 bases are TGTGCCAGCAGCGTAGGCCTAGGGGCTGGTGGAAACACCATATATTTT. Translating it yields CASSVGLGAGGNTIYF. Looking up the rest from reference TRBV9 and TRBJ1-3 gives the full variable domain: DSGVTQTPKHLITATGQRVTLRCSPRSGDLSVYWYQQSLDQGLQFLIQYYNGEERAKGNILERFSAQQFPDLHSELNLSSLELGDSALYFCASSVGLGAGGNTIYFGEGSWLTVV.

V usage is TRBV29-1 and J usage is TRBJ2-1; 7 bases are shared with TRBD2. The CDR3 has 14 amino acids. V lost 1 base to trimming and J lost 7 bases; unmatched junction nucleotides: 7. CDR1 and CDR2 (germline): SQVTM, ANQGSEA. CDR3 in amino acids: CSVEGLALWNEQFF. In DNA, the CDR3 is TGCAGCGTTGAAGGACTAGCCCTCTGGAATGAGCAGTTCTTC.

In nucleotides, the CDR3 is TGTGCCAGCAGTGAAAAGACTAGCGGGAGAAATGAGCAGTTCTTC. It is translated as CASSEKTSGRNEQFF. This chain uses TRBV2 with TRBJ2-1; 12 bases fit TRBD2. This CDR3 comprises 15 residues. The ends lost 2 bases at V and 7 bases at J; junction bases unmatched: 3. The germline CDR1 and CDR2 sequences are SNHLY and FYNNEI.